This T cell receptor beta chain was retrieved from a study of blood T cell repertoires in COVID-19. About the study: Acute and convalescent COVID-19 specimens originated in the United States, Italy and Spain. From T cells, B-cell-depleted T cells, or PBMCs came the material, which was cDNA or gDNA.

The CDR3 contains 15 residues. CDR1 and CDR2 (germline): SGHRS, YFSETQ. After removal of 4 bases from V and 2 bases from J, the junction contained 6 bases not matched to a gene. As handled by the study authors: Nucleated cell counts were estimated from reference gene primer amplification. Clones were read by immunoSEQ multiplex PCR, and TCRdb kept only the in-frame ones, dropping some. V, J and clone size derive from that table, while D and trimming were established from the DNA sequence. The data show roughly 100,000 clones, about four fifths seen once. The TCR comes from a woman in her sixties or seventies with acute or convalescent COVID-19. The sequencing sample was made of peripheral blood. The chain carries TRBV5-1 and TRBJ2-7, with 10 bases fitting TRBD1. CDR3 protein: CASSGRQGAAYEQYF. In nucleotides, the CDR3 is TGCGCCAGCAGCGGAAGACAGGGGGCCGCCTACGAGCAGTACTTC.